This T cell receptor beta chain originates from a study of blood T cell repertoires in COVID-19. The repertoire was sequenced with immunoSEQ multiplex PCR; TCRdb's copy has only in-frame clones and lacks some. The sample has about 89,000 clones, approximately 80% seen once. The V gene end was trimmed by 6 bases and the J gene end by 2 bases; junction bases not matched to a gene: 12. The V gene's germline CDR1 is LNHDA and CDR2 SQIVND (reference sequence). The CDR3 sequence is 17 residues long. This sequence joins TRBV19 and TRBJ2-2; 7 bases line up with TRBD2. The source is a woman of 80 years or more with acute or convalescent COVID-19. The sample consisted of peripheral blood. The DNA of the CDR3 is TGTGCCAGTAGAGGATACCTGCCTAGCGGAAACACCGGGGAGCTGTTTTTT. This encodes CASRGYLPSGNTGELFF.